These 30 T cell receptor beta chains share one sample of origin, sequenced in a study of long-term antiretroviral therapy in people with HIV. immunoSEQ v3.0 was run at survey level. TCRdb's table, derived via immunoSEQ multiplex PCR, lists solely in-frame clones and lacks some. The data contain about 16,000 clones, about three quarters of them singletons. Sequencing used unsorted PBMCs, obtained 2.1 years after starting antiretroviral therapy. Source of these receptors: a man in his forties with HIV.

Within the sample, this clone is medium-sized (0.01 to 0.1%). CDR3 in DNA: TGTGCCAGCAGTTTTTCCCTCGGGACGGTCCTCTACGAGCAGTACTTC. As protein: CASSFSLGTVLYEQYF. V and J are TRBV27 and TRBJ2-7; the D gene could be TRBD1 or TRBD2 (5 bases each). V lost 3 bases and J lost 3, with 18 bases in between. The CDR3 runs to 16 residues. Germline-derived CDR1 and CDR2 are MNHEY and SMNVEV (reference sequence).

The rearrangement joins TRBV9 to TRBJ1-1; D is perhaps TRBD1 (6 bases). From germline, CDR1 is SGDLS and CDR2 YYNGEE. V lost 4 bases and J lost 4, with 14 bases in between. This CDR3 has 14 amino acids. CDR3 sequence (DNA): TGTGCCAGCAGCTCCAGGGGTTCAAGCACTGAAGCTTTCTTT. Translating it yields CASSSRGSSTEAFF. Supplemented by reference TRBV9 and TRBJ1-1, the full variable domain reads DSGVTQTPKHLITATGQRVTLRCSPRSGDLSVYWYQQSLDQGLQFLIQYYNGEERAKGNILERFSAQQFPDLHSELNLSSLELGDSALYFCASSSRGSSTEAFFGQGTRLTVV.

The chain uses TRBV27 and TRBJ1-5; weak D call: TRBD1 (5 bases). CDR1 is MNHEY, CDR2 SMNVEV, per germline (reference sequence). This CDR3 is built from 14 residues. Trimming removed 0 bases from V and 4 bases from J, with 7 bases in between. CDR3 region: CASSLSGVNQPQHF. The CDR3 DNA reads as TGTGCCAGCAGTTTATCGGGGGTTAATCAGCCCCAGCATTTT.

The chain links TRBV10-3 to TRBJ2-7, with 10 bases aligning to TRBD1. V shed 0 bases and J 2 bases; nucleotides not matched to a gene: 1. The CDR3 totals 15 residues. In germline, CDR1 is ENHRY, CDR2 SYGVKD. CDR3 DNA sequence: TGTGCCATCAGTGAGTCGGGGACAGGGGCCTACGAGCAGTACTTC. As protein: CAISESGTGAYEQYF.

CDR3: CASSLGAGDSTIYF. DNA of the CDR3: TGTGCCAGCAGCTTAGGGGCAGGGGACAGCACCATATATTTT. V usage is TRBV7-2 and J usage is TRBJ1-3; TRBD1 matches at 7 bases. Trimming cost V 1 base and J 9 bases; bases outside gene matches: 6. Germline CDR1 SGHTA, CDR2 FQGNSA. This CDR3 contains 14 residues.

The J gene is TRBJ1-6, the V gene TRBV6-1; D may be TRBD1 (5 bases). The CDR3 extends over 14 amino acids. The germline V gene encodes CDR1 MNHNS and CDR2 SASEGT. V was pared by 2 bases and J by 13 bases, with 15 bases between. This CDR3 reads CASSEQGLFRPLHF. CDR3 DNA sequence: TGTGCCAGCAGTGAACAGGGTCTGTTTAGGCCCCTCCACTTT.

The chain is built from TRBV4-1 and TRBJ1-1; D might be TRBD1 (5 bases). Germline loops: CDR1 MGHRA, CDR2 YSYEKL. Trimming cost V 3 bases and J 1 base, with 6 bases left between them. The CDR3 extends over 13 amino acids. The CDR3 nucleotides read TGCGCCAGCAGCCAGGGGGGGAACACTGAAGCTTTCTTT. Residues: CASSQGGNTEAFF.

The chain recombines TRBV5-1 with TRBJ2-1, with 7 bases that match TRBD1. Germline assignment: CDR1 SGHRS and CDR2 YFSETQ. The CDR3 totals 14 residues. J lost 3 bases, V lost 4 bases, and 4 bases had no gene match. The CDR3 here is CASSGTEGYNEQFF. CDR3 in DNA: TGCGCCAGCAGCGGGACAGAGGGCTACAATGAGCAGTTCTTC.

The J gene is TRBJ2-2, the V gene TRBV11-3; no reliable D call. CDR1 SGHNT and CDR2 YENEEA come from the germline V gene. Deletions cut 1 base from V and 9 bases from J, with 3 bases between. The CDR3 is 11 amino acids. The CDR3 is CASSLARELFF. The CDR3 coding sequence is TGTGCCAGCAGCTTAGCTCGGGAGCTGTTTTTT.

This rearrangement joins TRBV2 to TRBJ2-4; perhaps TRBD2 as D (6 bases). This CDR3 is 12 amino acids long. Trimming stripped 8 bases from V and 5 bases from J, with 10 bases between. Germline V CDR1 and CDR2: SNHLY, FYNNEI. The CDR3, as DNA: TGTGCCAGCCGGGACTTCCAAAACATTCAGTACTTC. Amino acids: CASRDFQNIQYF.

V and J are TRBV15 and TRBJ1-2; D may be TRBD1 (6 bases). The CDR3 length is 17 residues. Germline CDR1 and CDR2: LNHNV and YYDKDF (reference sequence). Trimming removed 4 bases at V and 1 base at J, with 19 bases between. DNA for the CDR3: TGTGCCACCAGCAAAACCGCAGGGGCCCCTCTTAACTATGGCTACACCTTC. As protein: CATSKTAGAPLNYGYTF.

This clone has more than one count but fewer than ten. The rearrangement joins TRBV7-9 to TRBJ2-7; TRBD1 is a possible D gene (6 bases). This CDR3 is built from 13 residues. Looked up from germline, CDR1 is SEHNR and CDR2 is FQNEAQ (reference sequence). V shed 5 bases and J shed 1 base, with 9 bases lying between them. The chain's CDR3 is CASSHGQSYEQYF. As DNA, the CDR3 is TGTGCCAGCAGCCATGGACAGTCCTACGAGCAGTACTTC. The entire variable domain, with the rest obtained from reference TRBV7-9 and TRBJ2-7, is as follows: DTGVSQNPRHKITKRGQNVTFRCDPISEHNRLYWYRQTLGQGPEFLTYFQNEAQLEKSRLLSDRFSAERPKGSFSTLEIQRTEQGDSAMYLCASSHGQSYEQYFGPGTRLTVT.

The rearrangement joins TRBV7-9 to TRBJ1-2; D perhaps matches TRBD1 (5 bases). Germline lookup yields CDR1 SEHNR and CDR2 FQNEAQ (reference sequence). V was trimmed by 5 bases and J by 6 bases, leaving 19 bases between them. This CDR3 region has 15 residues. The CDR3 here is CASSPLLGRGDGYTF. The CDR3 nucleotides read TGTGCCAGCAGCCCCCTATTGGGCAGAGGGGATGGCTACACCTTC.

The chain employs TRBV7-9 and TRBJ2-1; TRBD1 matches at 9 bases. V lost 4 bases and J lost 0; bases outside the gene matches: 7. This CDR3 has 17 residues. CDR1 is SEHNR and CDR2 is FQNEAQ in the germline V gene (reference sequence). CDR3 protein: CASSSPRDRDSYNEQFF. CDR3 in DNA: TGTGCCAGCAGCTCCCCTAGGGACAGGGACTCCTACAATGAGCAGTTCTTC.

This clone has more than one count but fewer than ten. The chain joins TRBV25-1 to TRBJ1-6, with 7 bases that match TRBD1. The CDR3 is made up of 14 amino acids. With 5 bases clipped from V and 5 bases from J, the junction kept 3 bases outside the gene matches. Germline assignment: CDR1 MGHDK and CDR2 SYGVNS. CDR3 amino acids: CASSQTGDNSPLHF. CDR3 DNA: TGTGCCAGCAGTCAAACAGGGGATAATTCACCCCTCCACTTT.

The V call is TRBV2, the J call TRBJ1-2; 8 bases agree with TRBD1. This CDR3 has 14 amino acids. The V gene end was trimmed by 2 bases and the J gene end by 6 bases; junction bases not matched to a gene: 5. CDR1 is SNHLY, CDR2 FYNNEI, per germline. The CDR3 nucleotides read TGTGCCAGCAGTGAACAGGGGGCGGGGAATGGCTACACCTTC. This translates into CASSEQGAGNGYTF.

This chain connects TRBV4-1 to TRBJ2-2; 9 positions agree with TRBD2. V was clipped by 0 bases and J by 6 bases; unmatched bases: 8. This CDR3 is 17 amino acids long. Germline CDR1 MGHRA, CDR2 YSYEKL. Written as DNA, the CDR3 is TGCGCCAGCAGCCAAGAGCGGGGGGGGACCCCAGCCGGGGAGCTGTTTTTT. Amino acid sequence: CASSQERGGTPAGELFF.

V usage is TRBV30 and J usage is TRBJ1-6; 11 bases match TRBD1. This CDR3 has 16 amino acids. Germline V lookup: CDR1 GTSNPN, CDR2 SVGIG (reference sequence). The V and J ends lost 3 bases and 4 bases, in that order; junction bases with no gene match: 5. The CDR3 region is CAWSPDRGPYNSPLHF. Written as DNA, the CDR3 is TGTGCCTGGAGCCCGGACAGGGGGCCTTATAATTCACCCCTCCACTTT.

J is TRBJ2-3 and V is TRBV5-6; tentatively, D is TRBD2 (5 bases). This CDR3 contains 13 residues. In germline, CDR1 is SGHDT, CDR2 YYEEEE. Trimming removed 2 bases from V and 2 bases from J, with 6 bases in between. The CDR3 DNA follows: TGTGCCAGCAGCTTCGGGGACACAGATACGCAGTATTTT. Encoded protein: CASSFGDTDTQYF.

The chain couples TRBV29-1 to TRBJ2-4; D is unclear. CDR3 length: 15 amino acids. CDR1 is SQVTM, CDR2 ANQGSEA, per germline. Trimming removed 4 bases at V and 8 bases at J, with 21 bases between. CDR3 loop: CSVVAAEGGIDIQYF. The CDR3 bases are TGCAGCGTTGTGGCCGCCGAAGGTGGGATAGACATTCAGTACTTC.

The V gene is TRBV18, the J gene TRBJ1-3; D possibly corresponds to TRBD1 (5 bases). The CDR3 loop spans 14 amino acids. The ends were cut back, 3 bases at V and 3 bases at J, with 9 bases in the middle. Germline CDR1 reads KGHSH; CDR2 reads LQKENI. CDR3 in amino acids: CASSPARDGNTIYF. DNA for the CDR3: TGTGCCAGCTCACCTGCCAGGGATGGAAACACCATATATTTT.

This clone is large in the sample. The V call is TRBV28, the J call TRBJ2-7; 10 bases match TRBD2. The CDR3 has 16 amino acids. The junction had 5 bases not matched to a gene; V was cut back by 3 bases and J by 0 bases. Germline V gene data show CDR1 as MDHEN and CDR2 as SYDVKM. The CDR3 here is CASSFDTSGASYEQYF. As DNA, the CDR3 is TGTGCCAGCAGTTTCGATACTAGCGGGGCCTCCTACGAGCAGTACTTC.

The chain has TRBV6-1 and TRBJ2-1; the match to TRBD1 covers 7 bases. The CDR3 covers 14 residues. Trimming took 4 bases from V and 0 from J; bases not matched to a gene: 0. From germline, CDR1 is MNHNS and CDR2 SASEGT. Here the CDR3 reads CASSAGGSYNEQFF. As DNA, the CDR3 is TGTGCCAGCAGTGCAGGGGGCTCCTACAATGAGCAGTTCTTC.

The chain joins TRBV7-9 to TRBJ1-2; D uncertain. This CDR3 has 13 amino acids. Germline CDR1 reads SEHNR; CDR2 reads FQNEAQ (reference sequence). V gave up 5 bases and J gave up 0 bases, with 7 bases separating them. The CDR3 nucleotides read TGTGCCAGCAGCGATACAACTAACTATGGCTACACCTTC. Its translation is CASSDTTNYGYTF.

This clone was recorded a few times. This chain joins TRBV19 and TRBJ1-1; D gene uncertain. Trimming removed 1 base from V and 8 bases from J, with 11 bases in between. The CDR3 consists of 13 residues. Germline V CDR1 and CDR2: LNHDA, SQIVND (reference sequence). CDR3 sequence: CASSIVGSGEAFF. The CDR3 region has the DNA TGTGCCAGTAGTATAGTTGGGAGCGGCGAAGCTTTCTTT.

This rearrangement joins TRBV27 to TRBJ1-1, with D possibly being TRBD1 (6 bases). There are 14 residues in the CDR3. CDR1 and CDR2 (germline): MNHEY, SMNVEV (reference sequence). V was pared by 10 bases and J by 1 base, with 16 bases between. Here the CDR3 reads CATSWRGQNTEAFF. The DNA of the CDR3 is TGTGCCACCTCTTGGAGGGGACAGAACACTGAAGCTTTCTTT.

The rearrangement joins TRBV7-9 to TRBJ1-2, with a possible D match to TRBD1 (6 bases). The CDR3 contains 14 residues. The V gene lost 2 bases and the J gene lost 2 bases, with 9 bases spanning the gap. Germline lookup yields CDR1 SEHNR and CDR2 FQNEAQ (reference sequence). CDR3 sequence reads: CASSLPGANYGYTF. The CDR3, as DNA: TGTGCCAGCAGCTTACCAGGGGCGAACTATGGCTACACCTTC. Looking up the rest from reference TRBV7-9 and TRBJ1-2 gives the full variable domain: DTGVSQNPRHKITKRGQNVTFRCDPISEHNRLYWYRQTLGQGPEFLTYFQNEAQLEKSRLLSDRFSAERPKGSFSTLEIQRTEQGDSAMYLCASSLPGANYGYTFGSGTRLTVV.

This rearrangement joins TRBV5-1 to TRBJ1-1, with 8 bases that match TRBD1. Trimming cost V 0 bases and J 2 bases; bases outside gene matches: 12. The CDR3 loop spans 18 amino acids. Germline values: CDR1 SGHRS, CDR2 YFSETQ. The CDR3 sequence is CASSLDSWAGGRNTEAFF. CDR3 DNA sequence: TGCGCCAGCAGCTTGGATAGTTGGGCAGGGGGCAGAAACACTGAAGCTTTCTTT.

This CDR3 reads CASSQDRTTNEKLFF. CDR3 DNA: TGTGCCAGCAGCCAGGACAGGACAACTAATGAAAAACTGTTTTTT. The chain uses TRBV5-8 and TRBJ1-4; 7 nucleotides align to TRBD1. V lost 4 bases to trimming and J lost 0 bases; unmatched junction nucleotides: 3. Germline assignment: CDR1 SGHTS and CDR2 YDEGEE. This CDR3 contains 15 residues.

V gene TRBV11-3 combines with J gene TRBJ2-2, with D possibly being TRBD2 (6 bases). CDR3 length: 14 residues. V dropped 5 bases and J dropped 2 bases, with 9 bases sitting between them. CDR1 and CDR2 from the germline V gene are SGHNT and YENEEA. CDR3 nucleotide sequence: TGTGCCAGCAGCCGGGACTCTAACACCGGGGAGCTGTTTTTT. It is translated as CASSRDSNTGELFF. The whole variable domain, remainder taken from reference TRBV11-3 and TRBJ2-2, is EAGVVQSPRYKIIEKKQPVAFWCNPISGHNTLYWYLQNLGQGPELLIRYENEEAVDDSQLPKDRFSAERLKGVDSTLKIQPAELGDSAVYLCASSRDSNTGELFFGEGSRLTVL.